This T cell receptor beta chain was observed in a study of blood T cell repertoires in COVID-19. Overall study: There were acute and convalescent COVID-19 samples, and they came from the United States, Italy and Spain. From T cells, B-cell-depleted T cells, or PBMCs came the material, which was cDNA or gDNA.

The CDR3 spans 13 residues. The V and J ends lost 2 bases and 9 bases respectively, with 11 bases between them. Seattle patient enrollment occurred during active infection, with longitudinal follow-up thereafter. Authors' analysis steps: Cell counts per sample came from amplifying reference gene primers. Assay used: immunoSEQ multiplex PCR; TCRdb lists only in-frame clones, some missing. V, J and clone size are taken as reported in that table, and D and trimming were inferred from the DNA itself. The sample contains about 55,000 clones, about 87% of which appear only once. The sample consisted of peripheral blood. The source of this sequence is a man in his forties or fifties with COVID-19, enrolled during active disease. The V and J genes are TRBV12-3 or TRBV12-4 and TRBJ2-1; perhaps TRBD2 as D (5 bases). The CDR3 loop reads CASSLLSESEQFF. In nucleotides, the CDR3 is TGTGCCAGCAGTTTACTTAGCGAGTCTGAGCAGTTCTTC.